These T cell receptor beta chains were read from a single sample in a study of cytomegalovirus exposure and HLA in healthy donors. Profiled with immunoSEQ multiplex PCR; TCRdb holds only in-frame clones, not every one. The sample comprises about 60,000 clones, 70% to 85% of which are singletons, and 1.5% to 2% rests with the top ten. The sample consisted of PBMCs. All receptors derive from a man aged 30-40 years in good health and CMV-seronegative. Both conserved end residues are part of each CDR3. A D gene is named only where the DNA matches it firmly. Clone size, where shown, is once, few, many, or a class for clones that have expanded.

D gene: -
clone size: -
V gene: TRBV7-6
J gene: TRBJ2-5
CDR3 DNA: TGTGCCAGCAGCTTAGCGGGAGAAAAAGAGACCCAGTACTTC
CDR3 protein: CASSLAGEKETQYF

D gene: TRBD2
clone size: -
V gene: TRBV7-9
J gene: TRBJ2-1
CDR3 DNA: TGTGCCAGCAGCTTACGCGGGGGGCCGCGAAATGAGCAGTTCTTC
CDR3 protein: CASSLRGGPRNEQFF

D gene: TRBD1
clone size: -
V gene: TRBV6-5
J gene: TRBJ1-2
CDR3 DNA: TGTGCCAGCAGTTACATGGGACAGGGGGCAAGGGGCTACACCTTC
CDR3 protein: CASSYMGQGARGYTF

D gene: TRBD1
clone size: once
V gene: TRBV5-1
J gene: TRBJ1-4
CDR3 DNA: TGCGCCAGCAGGCCCGGGACAGGGGGATTTAATGAAAAACTGTTTTTT
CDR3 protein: CASRPGTGGFNEKLFF

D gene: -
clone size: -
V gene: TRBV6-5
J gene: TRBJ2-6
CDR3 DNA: TGTGCCAGCAGTTACAGCAGGGTCGCTGGGGCCAACGTCCTGACTTTC
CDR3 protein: CASSYSRVAGANVLTF

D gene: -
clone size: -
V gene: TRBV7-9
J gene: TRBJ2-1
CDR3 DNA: TGTGCCAGCAGCTCCGGCGGAAGCTCCTACAATGAGCAGTTCTTC
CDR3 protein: CASSSGGSSYNEQFF

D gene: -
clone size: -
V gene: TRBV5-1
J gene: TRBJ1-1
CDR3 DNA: TGCGCCAGCAGCTGGGCCTCGAACACTGAAGCTTTCTTT
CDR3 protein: CASSWASNTEAFF

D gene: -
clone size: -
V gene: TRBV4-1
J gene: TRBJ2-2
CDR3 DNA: TGCGCCAGCAGCCGCGCCGCCGGGGAGCTGTTTTTT
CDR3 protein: CASSRAAGELFF

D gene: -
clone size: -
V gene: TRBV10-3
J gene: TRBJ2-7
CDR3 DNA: TGTGCCATCAGTGAGTCCGGGGTTGGCCCCTACGAGCAGTACTTC
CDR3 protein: CAISESGVGPYEQYF

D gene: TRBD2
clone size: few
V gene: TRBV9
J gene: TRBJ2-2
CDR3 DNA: TGTGCCAGCAGCGTATCCGGGGGGAGGAACACCGGGGAGCTGTTTTTT
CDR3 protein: CASSVSGGRNTGELFF

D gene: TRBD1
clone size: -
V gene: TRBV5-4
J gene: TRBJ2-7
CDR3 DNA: TGTGCCAGTGGACAGGGGTTTCCCGTCTACGAGCAGTACTTC
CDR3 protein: CASGQGFPVYEQYF

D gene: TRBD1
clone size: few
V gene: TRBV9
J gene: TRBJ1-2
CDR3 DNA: TGTGCCAGCAGCGTAGTTCCGGGACAGGCAAATTTTGATGGCTACACCTTC
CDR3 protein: CASSVVPGQANFDGYTF

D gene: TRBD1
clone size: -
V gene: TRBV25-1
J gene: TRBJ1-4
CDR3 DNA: TGTGCCAGCAGTGAATTGGGGACAGGGGGCGAAAAACTGTTTTTT
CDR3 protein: CASSELGTGGEKLFF

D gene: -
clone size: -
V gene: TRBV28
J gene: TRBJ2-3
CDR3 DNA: TGTGCCAGCAGTTTAGGAGGGCCCGGCACAGATACGCAGTATTTT
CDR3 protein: CASSLGGPGTDTQYF

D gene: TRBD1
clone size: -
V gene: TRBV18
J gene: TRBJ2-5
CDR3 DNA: TGTGCCAGCTCACCGGACAGGCAAGAGACCCAGTACTTC
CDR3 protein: CASSPDRQETQYF

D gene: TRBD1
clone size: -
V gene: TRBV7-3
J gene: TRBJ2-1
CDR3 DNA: TGTGCCAGCAGCTTAAGACAGGGGGCGTACAATGAGCAGTTCTTC
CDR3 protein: CASSLRQGAYNEQFF

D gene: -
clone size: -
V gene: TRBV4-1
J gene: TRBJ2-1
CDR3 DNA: TGCGCCAGCAGCCAACCCCCGGGAGGGGGCAGGTACAATGAGCAGTTCTTC
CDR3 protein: CASSQPPGGGRYNEQFF

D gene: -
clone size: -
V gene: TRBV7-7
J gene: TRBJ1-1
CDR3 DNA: TGTGCTAGCAGCCAGACAGTCAACACTGAAGCTTTCTTT
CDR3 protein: CASSQTVNTEAFF

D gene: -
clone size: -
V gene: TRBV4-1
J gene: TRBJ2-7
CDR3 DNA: TGCGCCAGCAGCCAAGCGGCTAGCCGGGGCGAGCAGTACTTC
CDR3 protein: CASSQAASRGEQYF

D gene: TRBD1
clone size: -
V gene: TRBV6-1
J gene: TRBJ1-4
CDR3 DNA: TGTGCCAGCAGTGAAGCGTGGCAGGGGGTGGGTGAAAAACTGTTTTTT
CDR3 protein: CASSEAWQGVGEKLFF

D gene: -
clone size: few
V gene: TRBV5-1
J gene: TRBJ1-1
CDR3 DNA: TGCGCCAGCAGCTCTACGCCCCAAAGAACAGGTGAAGCTTTCTTT
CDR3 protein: CASSSTPQRTGEAFF

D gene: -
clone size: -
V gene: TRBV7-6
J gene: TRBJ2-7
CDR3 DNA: TGTGCCAGCAGCTTAGCAGGCGGGGACCGACTCTACGAGCAGTACTTC
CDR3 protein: CASSLAGGDRLYEQYF

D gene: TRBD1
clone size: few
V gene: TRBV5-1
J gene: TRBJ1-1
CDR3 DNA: TGCGCCAGCAGCGGTCGGACAGGGAGAAACACTGAAGCTTTCTTT
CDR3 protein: CASSGRTGRNTEAFF

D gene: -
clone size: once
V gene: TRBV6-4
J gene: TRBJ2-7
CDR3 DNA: TGTGCCAGCAGTGAATGGGGGCAGGGGCCCTACGAGCAGTACTTC
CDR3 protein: CASSEWGQGPYEQYF

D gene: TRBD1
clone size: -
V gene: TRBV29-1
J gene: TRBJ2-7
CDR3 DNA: TGCAGCGTTTCTAACAGGGGAGCCTACGAGCAGTACTTC
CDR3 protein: CSVSNRGAYEQYF

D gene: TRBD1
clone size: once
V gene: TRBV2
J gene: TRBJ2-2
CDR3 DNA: TGTGCCAGCAGTGAAGACAGGGGGATGCGGGAGCTGTTTTTT
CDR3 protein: CASSEDRGMRELFF

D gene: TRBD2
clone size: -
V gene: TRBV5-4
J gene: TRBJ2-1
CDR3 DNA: TGTGCCAGCAGCTTGCGACTAGCGGGGGTTATTGAGCAGTTCTTC
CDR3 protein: CASSLRLAGVIEQFF

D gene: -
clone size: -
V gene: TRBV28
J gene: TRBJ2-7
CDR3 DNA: TGTGCCACGCGATGGGGGCACTCCTACGAGCAGTACTTC
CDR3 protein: CATRWGHSYEQYF

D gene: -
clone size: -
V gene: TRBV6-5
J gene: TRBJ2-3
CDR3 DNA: TGTGCCAGCAGTTACGGCGCGGCCCCTACAGATACGCAGTATTTT
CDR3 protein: CASSYGAAPTDTQYF

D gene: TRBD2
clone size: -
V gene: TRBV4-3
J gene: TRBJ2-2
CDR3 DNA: TGCGCCAGCAGCCAAGAGAATCGACTAGCCGACACCGGGGAGCTGTTTTTT
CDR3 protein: CASSQENRLADTGELFF

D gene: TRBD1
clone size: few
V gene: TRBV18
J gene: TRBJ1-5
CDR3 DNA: TGTGCCAGCTCACCGAACAGGGGAGGTCAGCCCCAGCATTTT
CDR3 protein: CASSPNRGGQPQHF

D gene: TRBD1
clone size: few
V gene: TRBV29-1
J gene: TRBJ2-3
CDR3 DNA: TGCAGCGTCCCCCGACAGGGGGGGACAGATACGCAGTATTTT
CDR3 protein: CSVPRQGGTDTQYF

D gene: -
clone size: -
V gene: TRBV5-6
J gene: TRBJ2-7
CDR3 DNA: TGTGCCAGCAACCGCGTGGCTGTCCACGGGGAGCAGTACTTC
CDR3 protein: CASNRVAVHGEQYF

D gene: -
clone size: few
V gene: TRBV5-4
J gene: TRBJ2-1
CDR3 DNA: TGTGCCAGCAGCCCCTTTGGGGAGAAGAATGAGCAGTTCTTC
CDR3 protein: CASSPFGEKNEQFF

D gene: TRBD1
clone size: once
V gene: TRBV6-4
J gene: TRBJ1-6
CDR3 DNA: TGTGCCAGCAAACAGACAGGGCCGGCGAATTCACCCCTCCACTTT
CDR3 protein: CASKQTGPANSPLHF

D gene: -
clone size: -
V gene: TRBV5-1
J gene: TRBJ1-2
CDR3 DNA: TGCGCCAGCAGCTTGGCCTCAGGGCGCCCAGGCTACACCTTC
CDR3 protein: CASSLASGRPGYTF

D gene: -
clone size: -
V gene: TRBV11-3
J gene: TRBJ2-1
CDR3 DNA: TGTGCCAGCAGCCCCGCGGCAGCAGTCTACAATGAGCAGTTCTTC
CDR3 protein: CASSPAAAVYNEQFF

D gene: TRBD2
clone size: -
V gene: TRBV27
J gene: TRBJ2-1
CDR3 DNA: TGTGCCAGCAGGGGGACTAGCGGGGCCCCAAGGGAGCAGTTCTTC
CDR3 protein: CASRGTSGAPREQFF

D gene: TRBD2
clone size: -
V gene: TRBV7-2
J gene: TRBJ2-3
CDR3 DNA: TGTGCCAGCAGCTTGACTTTGAAAGCGGGGGCAGATACGCAGTATTTT
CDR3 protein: CASSLTLKAGADTQYF

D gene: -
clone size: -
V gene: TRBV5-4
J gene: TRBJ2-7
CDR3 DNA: TGTGCCAGCAGCTTGGCAACTCTATACGAGCAGTACTTC
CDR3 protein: CASSLATLYEQYF

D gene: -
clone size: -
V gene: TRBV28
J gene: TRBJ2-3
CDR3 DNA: TGTGCCAGCAGTTTACAGGGAAGCACAGATACGCAGTATTTT
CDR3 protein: CASSLQGSTDTQYF

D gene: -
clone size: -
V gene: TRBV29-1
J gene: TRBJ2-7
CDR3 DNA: TGCAGCTTCAGAGGCAAGTTCTCCTACGAGCAGTACTTC
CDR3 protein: CSFRGKFSYEQYF

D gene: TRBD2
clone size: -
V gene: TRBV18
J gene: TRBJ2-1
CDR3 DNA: TGTGCCAGCTCACCAGGCCTAGCGGGGAGGAATGAGCAGTTCTTC
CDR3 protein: CASSPGLAGRNEQFF

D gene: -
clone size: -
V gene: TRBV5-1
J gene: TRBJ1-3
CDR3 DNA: TGCGCCAGCAGCTCAGGGAGGTTAAGAGACACCATATATTTT
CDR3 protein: CASSSGRLRDTIYF

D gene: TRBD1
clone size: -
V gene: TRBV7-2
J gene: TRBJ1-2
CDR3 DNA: TGTGCCAGCAGCTCACGACAGGGTAACTATGGCTACACCTTC
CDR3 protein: CASSSRQGNYGYTF

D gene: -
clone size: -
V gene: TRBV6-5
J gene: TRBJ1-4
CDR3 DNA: TGTGCCACCAGACCAACGGTAGAGGATGAAAAACTGTTTTTT
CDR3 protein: CATRPTVEDEKLFF

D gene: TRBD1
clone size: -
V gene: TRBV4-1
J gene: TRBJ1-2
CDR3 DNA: TGCGCCAGCAGCCAGGTTAGACAGGGGAGCTATGGCTACACCTTC
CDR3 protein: CASSQVRQGSYGYTF

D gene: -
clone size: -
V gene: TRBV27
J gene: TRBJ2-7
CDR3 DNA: TGTGCCAGCCCTCGCGGCGATTCACCCTACGAGCAGTACTTC
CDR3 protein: CASPRGDSPYEQYF

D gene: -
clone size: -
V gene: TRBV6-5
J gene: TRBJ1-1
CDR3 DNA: TGTGCCAGCAGTTACAGGGGAAGGAATACGAACACTGAAGCTTTCTTT
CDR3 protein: CASSYRGRNTNTEAFF

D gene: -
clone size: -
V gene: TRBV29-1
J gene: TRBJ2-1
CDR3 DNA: TGCAGCGTTGTCTCACAGGCCTACAATGAGCAGTTCTTC
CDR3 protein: CSVVSQAYNEQFF

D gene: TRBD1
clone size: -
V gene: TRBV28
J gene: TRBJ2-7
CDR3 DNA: TGTGCCAGCCAGGGACAGGGGCCCTACGAGCAGTACTTC
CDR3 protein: CASQGQGPYEQYF

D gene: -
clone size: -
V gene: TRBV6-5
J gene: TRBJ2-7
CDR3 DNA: TGTGCCAGCAGTTACTCGAGAAAAAGCTACGAGCAGTACTTC
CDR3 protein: CASSYSRKSYEQYF

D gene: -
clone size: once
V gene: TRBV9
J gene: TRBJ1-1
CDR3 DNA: TGTGCCAGCAGCGGGGGAGGGGGGTATGGAGACACTGAAGCTTTCTTT
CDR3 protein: CASSGGGGYGDTEAFF

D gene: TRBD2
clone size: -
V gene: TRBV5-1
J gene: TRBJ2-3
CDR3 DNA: TGCGCCAGCAGCTTTTCTAGCGGGAGAACAGATACGCAGTATTTT
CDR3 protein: CASSFSSGRTDTQYF

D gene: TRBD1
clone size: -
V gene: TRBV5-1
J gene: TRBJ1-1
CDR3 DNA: TGCGCCAGCAGCTTGAGGACAGGAGGGAACACTGAAGCTTTCTTT
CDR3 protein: CASSLRTGGNTEAFF